The 19 T cell receptor beta chains in this list originate from one sample, sequenced in a study of T cell responses to AZD1222 COVID-19 vaccine. TCRdb's copy holds only in-frame clones and misses some; the assay was immunoSEQ multiplex PCR. Of approximately 110,000 clones in the sample, around 90% were seen once. The starting material was peripheral blood, obtained on day 0 of AZD1222 vaccination. Every receptor here comes from an adult in good health.

The chain combines TRBV11-3 with TRBJ2-2; D gene ambiguous. The CDR3 totals 12 residues. V was cut by 3 bases and J by 4 bases, with 3 bases left in between. Looked up from germline, CDR1 is SGHNT and CDR2 is YENEEA. The CDR3 region has the DNA TGTGCCAGCAGCTTGGGCACCGGGGAGCTGTTTTTT. This encodes CASSLGTGELFF.

The rearrangement uses TRBV11-2 and TRBJ2-3; TRBD2 is a possible D gene (6 bases). V was cut by 7 bases and J by 3 bases, with 17 bases left in between. This CDR3 spans 15 amino acids. From germline, CDR1 is SGHAT and CDR2 FQNNGV. DNA of the CDR3: TGTGCCAGCATCCTGACTAGGGAGAATACAGATACGCAGTATTTT. Its translation is CASILTRENTDTQYF.

This sequence joins TRBV24-1 and TRBJ2-2; D assignment may be TRBD1 or TRBD2 (5 bases each). The CDR3 is 13 residues long. Trimming took off 1 base at V and 15 bases at J, with 14 bases between the two ends. Germline values: CDR1 KGHDR, CDR2 SFDVKD. The CDR3 here is CATSDFGTRSMFF. The CDR3 DNA follows: TGTGCCACCAGTGATTTTGGGACGAGGAGCATGTTTTTT.

The chain has TRBV24-1 and TRBJ2-3, with a possible D match to TRBD1 (5 bases). Germline V gene lookup returns CDR1 KGHDR and CDR2 SFDVKD. V was cut by 4 bases and J by 3 bases, with 10 bases left in between. The CDR3 contains 14 residues. The CDR3 coding sequence is TGTGCCACCAGTGAGTCAGGGATGACAGATACGCAGTATTTT. This encodes CATSESGMTDTQYF.

V usage is TRBV28 and J usage is TRBJ2-1; 9 bases agree with TRBD1. The CDR3 length is 15 residues. Trimming at V came to 7 bases and at J to 4 bases, leaving 8 bases not matched to a gene. In germline, CDR1 is MDHEN, CDR2 SYDVKM. CDR3 sequence (DNA): TGTGCCAGCACCCACCGGGACAGGGCATACAATGAGCAGTTCTTC. Amino acid sequence: CASTHRDRAYNEQFF.

The CDR3 bases are TGTGCCAGCAGGATATTAACCAACTATGGCTACACCTTC. Amino acids: CASRILTNYGYTF. The chain couples TRBV28 to TRBJ1-2; D is uncertain. CDR1 MDHEN and CDR2 SYDVKM come from the germline V gene. This CDR3 has 13 amino acids. V was pared by 6 bases and J by 2 bases, with 10 bases between.

The rearrangement joins TRBV24-1 to TRBJ2-3; TRBD2 agrees at 11 bases. The trim removed 0 bases at V and 1 base at J, leaving 2 bases unmatched. This CDR3 contains 17 residues. Per germline, CDR1 KGHDR and CDR2 SFDVKD. In DNA, the CDR3 is TGTGCCACCAGTGATTTGTTTAGCGGGGGGGGCACAGATACGCAGTATTTT. Translating gives CATSDLFSGGGTDTQYF.

The chain is built from TRBV12-3 or TRBV12-4 and TRBJ1-1; D gene ambiguous. The ends were cut back, 2 bases at V and 11 bases at J, with 9 bases in the middle. The CDR3 is 11 amino acids. The CDR3, as DNA: TGTGCCAGCAGTTTAAGTAGAACGGCTTTCTTT. Residues: CASSLSRTAFF.

The chain recombines TRBV2 with TRBJ2-5; no definite D call. This CDR3 has 10 residues. V dropped 8 bases and J dropped 5 bases, with 6 bases sitting between them. Germline V gene lookup returns CDR1 SNHLY and CDR2 FYNNEI. The CDR3: CASGRETQYF. CDR3 bases: TGTGCCAGCGGACGGGAGACCCAGTACTTC.

V is TRBV6-1 and J is TRBJ2-6; D may be TRBD2 (6 bases). Germline V CDR1 and CDR2: MNHNS, SASEGT. The V end was cut by 4 bases, the J end by 0 bases, with 13 bases between. CDR3 length equals 17 residues. This chain's CDR3 is CASSVGLYASGANVLTF. In DNA form, the CDR3 reads TGTGCCAGCAGTGTGGGACTTTACGCCTCTGGGGCCAACGTCCTGACTTTC.

The rearrangement uses TRBV28 and TRBJ1-3; no definite D call. Germline CDR1 is MDHEN and CDR2 is SYDVKM. Trimming took off 4 bases at V and 4 bases at J, with 11 bases between the two ends. CDR3 length equals 14 residues. CDR3 loop: CASSSRRAGNTIYF. The DNA for the CDR3 is TGTGCCAGCAGTTCGAGGCGGGCCGGAAACACCATATATTTT.

This clone is a singleton in its sample. The V call is TRBV6-2 or TRBV6-3, the J call TRBJ2-2; D may correspond to TRBD1 or TRBD2 (6 bases each). The CDR3 covers 14 residues. Germline V lookup: CDR1 MNHEY, CDR2 SVGEGT. V lost 5 bases and J lost 9, with 16 bases in between. The CDR3 DNA reads as TGTGCCAGCAGTAACCCCTACAGGGACTGGGAGCTGTTTTTT. Its protein product is CASSNPYRDWELFF.

The chain links TRBV9 to TRBJ2-5; 8 nucleotides agree with TRBD2. Germline V lookup: CDR1 SGDLS, CDR2 YYNGEE. V lost 4 bases to trimming and J lost 5 bases; unmatched junction nucleotides: 7. The CDR3 is made up of 14 amino acids. Here the CDR3 DNA reads TGTGCCAGCAGCCCGCGGGGGGTCCGGGAGACCCAGTACTTC. Amino acids: CASSPRGVRETQYF.

The count of this clone is one. The CDR3 region has the DNA TGTGCCAGCAGCTTGGCGATGTACACTGAAGCTTTCTTT. Residues: CASSLAMYTEAFF. The chain has TRBV5-6 and TRBJ1-1; D remains unclear. This CDR3 region has 13 residues. Deletions cut 0 bases from V and 3 bases from J, with 6 bases between. Germline values: CDR1 SGHDT, CDR2 YYEEEE.

The V gene is TRBV18, the J gene TRBJ1-6, with 10 bases aligning to TRBD1. The CDR3 sequence is 14 residues long. Germline V gene data show CDR1 as KGHSH and CDR2 as LQKENI. V lost 5 bases, J lost 9 bases, and 4 bases stayed unmatched. This CDR3 reads CASSGQGETSPLHF. CDR3 in DNA: TGTGCCAGCTCAGGACAGGGGGAGACTTCACCCCTCCACTTT.

This clone was seen more than once but under ten times. This chain joins TRBV30 and TRBJ2-7; either TRBD1 or TRBD2 may fit D (5 bases each). This CDR3 is built from 16 residues. In germline, CDR1 is GTSNPN, CDR2 SVGIG (reference sequence). Trimming stripped 0 bases from V and 3 bases from J, with 18 bases between. As DNA, the CDR3 is TGTGCCTGGAGTGTACGGGGCAGCTCGATCAACTACGAGCAGTACTTC. The encoded protein is CAWSVRGSSINYEQYF. Using reference TRBV30 and TRBJ2-7 for the parts outside the CDR3, the full variable domain is SQTIHQWPATLVQPVGSPLSLECTVEGTSNPNLYWYRQAAGRGLQLLFYSVGIGQISSEVPQNLSASRPQDRQFILSSKKLLLSDSGFYLCAWSVRGSSINYEQYFGPGTRLTVT.

The J gene is TRBJ1-1, the V gene TRBV28; 7 positions match TRBD1. This CDR3 has 12 amino acids. Germline CDR1 reads MDHEN; CDR2 reads SYDVKM. Germline trimming cut 4 bases from V and 8 bases from J; bases unmatched to any gene: 4. The CDR3, as DNA: TGTGCCAGCAGTTCGGGACAGCTCGAAGCTTTCTTT. Its translation is CASSSGQLEAFF.

This clone was seen more than once but under ten times. J is TRBJ2-1 and V is TRBV11-2; D is possibly TRBD2 (5 bases). The CDR3 runs to 14 residues. Between the trimmed V and J ends, which lost 2 bases and 2 bases, there was a span of 7 bases. Germline CDR1 is SGHAT and CDR2 is FQNNGV. CDR3 sequence reads: CASSLNGAYNEQFF. DNA of the CDR3: TGTGCCAGCAGCTTAAACGGGGCCTACAATGAGCAGTTCTTC.

The chain has TRBV19 and TRBJ2-3; TRBD1 or TRBD2 may be the D gene (5 bases each). This CDR3 is 13 amino acids long. From germline, CDR1 is LNHDA and CDR2 SQIVND (reference sequence). The ends were cut back, 5 bases at V and 5 bases at J, with 11 bases in the middle. The CDR3 DNA follows: TGTGCCAGTAGTGAACGGGACCTAGATACGCAGTATTTT. This translates into CASSERDLDTQYF.